Shown below are 25 T cell receptor beta chains from a single sample sequenced in a study of blood T cell repertoires in COVID-19. Clones were read by immunoSEQ multiplex PCR, and TCRdb kept only the in-frame ones, dropping some. In the table there are over 60,000 clones, about nine tenths of which are singletons. Sequencing input: peripheral blood. Source of these receptors: a man aged 70 or older with active or convalescent COVID-19.

This clone was found once. V gene TRBV30 combines with J gene TRBJ1-5, with D unclear. The germline V gene has CDR1 GTSNPN and CDR2 SVGIG (reference sequence). Trimming shortened V by 1 base and J by 2 bases, and 6 bases separated the two germline ends. The CDR3 consists of 13 residues. The CDR3 DNA reads TGTGCCTGGAGTGCGAGGGGCAATCAGCCCCAGCATTTT. It encodes CAWSARGNQPQHF.

The chain couples TRBV18 to TRBJ1-1; the D is unclear. This CDR3 has 13 amino acids. CDR1 is KGHSH, CDR2 LQKENI, per germline. The V gene lost 3 bases and the J gene lost 1 base, with 6 bases spanning the gap. As DNA, the CDR3 is TGTGCCAGCTCACCGACACAGAACACTGAAGCTTTCTTT. Amino acid sequence: CASSPTQNTEAFF.

This rearrangement joins TRBV5-1 to TRBJ2-7; 7 positions match TRBD2. The CDR3 totals 14 residues. Germline loops: CDR1 SGHRS, CDR2 YFSETQ. With V trimmed by 4 bases and J by 5 bases, 9 bases remained unmatched. The CDR3 nucleotides read TGCGCCAGCAGCGGGGGGGAGGCCGCCGACGAGCAGTACTTC. Translated, it gives CASSGGEAADEQYF.

The chain couples TRBV28 to TRBJ2-7; 7 nucleotides align to TRBD1. This CDR3 region has 15 residues. V lost 7 bases, J lost 0 bases, and 9 bases stayed unmatched. Germline lookup yields CDR1 MDHEN and CDR2 SYDVKM. CDR3 protein: CASTPAPGGSYEQYF. The DNA for the CDR3 is TGTGCCAGCACCCCCGCTCCAGGGGGCTCCTACGAGCAGTACTTC.

The gene calls are TRBV7-8 and TRBJ2-3, with a possible D match to TRBD2 (5 bases). Germline loops: CDR1 SGHVS, CDR2 FQNEAQ. V gave up 4 bases and J gave up 7 bases, with 9 bases separating them. The CDR3 spans 12 residues. The CDR3 spells CASSSGLNTQYF. For the CDR3, the DNA is TGTGCCAGCAGCTCTGGACTCAATACGCAGTATTTT. The entire variable domain, with the rest obtained from reference TRBV7-8 and TRBJ2-3, is as follows: GAGVSQSPRYKVAKRGQDVALRCDPISGHVSLFWYQQALGQGPEFLTYFQNEAQLDKSGLPSDRFFAERPEGSVSTLKIQRTQQEDSAVYLCASSSGLNTQYFGPGTRLTVL.

The V gene is TRBV20-1, the J gene TRBJ2-3; D unresolved. From germline, CDR1 is DFQATT and CDR2 SNEGSKA (reference sequence). The CDR3 sequence is 10 residues long. V lost 4 bases, J lost 3 bases, and 2 bases lay in between. This CDR3 reads CSATTDTQYF. CDR3 sequence (DNA): TGCAGTGCTACGACAGATACGCAGTATTTT.

This clone was picked up a small number of times. V and J are TRBV5-6 and TRBJ2-7, with 7 bases identical to TRBD2. Trimming at V came to 4 bases and at J to 6 bases, leaving 13 bases not matched to a gene. The CDR3 totals 15 residues. The germline gives CDR1 SGHDT, CDR2 YYEEEE. The CDR3: CASSTNGLVFSEQYF. The CDR3 coding sequence is TGTGCCAGCAGCACCAACGGACTAGTTTTCTCCGAGCAGTACTTC.

This rearrangement joins TRBV7-2 to TRBJ2-2; no clear D. Germline CDR1 is SGHTA and CDR2 is FQGNSA. The CDR3 totals 15 residues. With 3 bases removed from V and 3 bases from J, the gap between germline ends came to 11 bases. The DNA of the CDR3 is TGTGCCAGCAGCTTTGATGCACTCTACACCGGGGAGCTGTTTTTT. Translated, it gives CASSFDALYTGELFF.

The V gene is TRBV7-2, the J gene TRBJ1-1; D might be TRBD1 (6 bases). The germline V and J ends were trimmed by 8 bases and 3 bases, with 19 bases remaining between them. Germline V gene data show CDR1 as SGHTA and CDR2 as FQGNSA. CDR3 length: 15 amino acids. The CDR3 DNA sequence: TGTGCCAGCCGCATCCTGGGGGGGCTTCACACTGAAGCTTTCTTT. This translates into CASRILGGLHTEAFF.

The chain carries TRBV6-2 or TRBV6-3 and TRBJ1-5; D possibly corresponds to TRBD1 (6 bases). V was cut by 4 bases and J by 2 bases, with 12 bases left in between. Germline V gene lookup returns CDR1 MNHEY and CDR2 SVGEGT. This CDR3 contains 15 residues. The chain's CDR3 is CASSWGGAGNQPQHF. The CDR3 DNA is TGTGCCAGCAGTTGGGGGGGGGCCGGCAATCAGCCCCAGCATTTT.

V gene TRBV29-1 combines with J gene TRBJ2-5, with 10 bases aligning to TRBD1. Looked up from germline, CDR1 is SQVTM and CDR2 is ANQGSEA. V dropped 6 bases and J dropped 5; count of bases not matched to a gene: 6. CDR3 length equals 13 residues. The CDR3 sequence is CSVMDRGLETQYF. The CDR3 region has the DNA TGCAGCGTGATGGACAGGGGGTTGGAGACCCAGTACTTC. The full variable domain, rest sourced from reference TRBV29-1 and TRBJ2-5, is SAVISQKPSRDICQRGTSLTIQCQVDSQVTMMFWYRQQPGQSLTLIATANQGSEATYESGFVIDKFPISRPNLTFSTLTVSNMSPEDSSIYLCSVMDRGLETQYFGPGTRLLVL.

This rearrangement joins TRBV7-2 to TRBJ2-5, with 9 bases lining up with TRBD2. The CDR3 length is 19 residues. Germline V CDR1 and CDR2: SGHTA, FQGNSA. The ends lost 5 bases at V and 0 bases at J; junction bases unmatched: 16. The CDR3 here is CASSLTKGTSSFYQETQYF. Here the CDR3 DNA reads TGTGCCAGCAGCCTGACAAAGGGGACTAGCAGCTTTTACCAAGAGACCCAGTACTTC.

This clone was seen a handful of times. This chain uses TRBV4-2 with TRBJ2-5; D gene ambiguous. This CDR3 has 11 amino acids. The V end lost 1 base, the J end lost 5 bases, and 2 bases lay between the germline ends. Per the germline V gene, CDR1 is LGHNA and CDR2 is YNFKEQ. The CDR3, as DNA: TGTGCCAGCAGCCAAGCGGAGACCCAGTACTTC. This sequence encodes CASSQAETQYF.

V usage is TRBV3-1 (or the pseudogene TRBV3-2) and J usage is TRBJ2-1, with TRBD2 identical over 10 bases. The J segment lost 6 bases and the V segment lost 1 base, leaving 6 bases of the junction unmatched. Germline V gene lookup returns CDR1 LGHDT and CDR2 YNNKEL (reference sequence). The CDR3 runs 16 residues. For the CDR3, the DNA is TGTGCCAGCAGCCAAGTCGGTGGACTAGCGGCCAATGAGCAGTTCTTC. The encoded protein is CASSQVGGLAANEQFF.

The chain links TRBV18 to TRBJ1-1, with unresolved D. Germline CDR1 is KGHSH and CDR2 is LQKENI. This CDR3 comprises 14 residues. With 0 bases removed from V and 11 bases from J, the gap between germline ends came to 16 bases. CDR3 sequence: CASSPPESRTVAFF. The CDR3, as DNA: TGTGCCAGCTCACCACCTGAATCTCGTACTGTGGCTTTCTTT.

The genes are TRBV27 and TRBJ1-6; 7 bases are a match to TRBD1. The germline gives CDR1 MNHEY, CDR2 SMNVEV (reference sequence). V gave up 8 bases and J gave up 7 bases; unmatched junction bases: 11. The CDR3 is 15 residues long. Here the CDR3 DNA reads TGTGCCAGCGGCCCCCAGGGGGAGAAGAATTCACCCCTCCACTTT. Translating it yields CASGPQGEKNSPLHF.

The chain joins TRBV30 to TRBJ2-4; 11 nucleotides match TRBD1. The germline CDR1 and CDR2 sequences are GTSNPN and SVGIG (reference sequence). V shed 5 bases and J 8 bases; nucleotides not matched to a gene: 5. CDR3 length equals 13 residues. The CDR3 spells CAWGTGGGDIQYF. In DNA, the CDR3 is TGTGCCTGGGGGACAGGGGGAGGGGACATTCAGTACTTC.

The gene calls are TRBV24-1 and TRBJ2-7, with a tentative D call TRBD1 (6 bases). The CDR3 extends over 14 amino acids. Germline V lookup: CDR1 KGHDR, CDR2 SFDVKD. Trimming removed 2 bases at V and 2 bases at J, with 9 bases between. Written as DNA, the CDR3 is TGTGCCACCAGTGATTCGGGACACACCTACGAGCAGTACTTC. It is translated as CATSDSGHTYEQYF.

V usage is TRBV6-1 and J usage is TRBJ2-7; TRBD1 might be the D (5 bases). The CDR3 has 14 amino acids. The germline gives CDR1 MNHNS, CDR2 SASEGT. Between the trimmed V and J ends, which lost 2 bases and 7 bases, there was a span of 15 bases. CDR3 DNA sequence: TGTGCCAGCAGTGAAATGCAGGGCTGGCATGAGCAGTACTTC. It encodes CASSEMQGWHEQYF.

This clone was counted only a few times. This CDR3 reads CASSKTQGDEQYF. The CDR3 DNA reads TGTGCCAGCAGTAAAACCCAGGGGGACGAGCAGTACTTC. V is TRBV6-2 or TRBV6-3 and J is TRBJ2-7; TRBD1 agrees at 7 bases. This CDR3 has 13 amino acids. Germline values: CDR1 MNHEY, CDR2 SVGEGT. V lost 5 bases and J lost 5; bases outside the gene matches: 6.

The J gene is TRBJ1-2, the V gene TRBV19; perhaps TRBD1 as D (6 bases). There are 14 residues in the CDR3. CDR1 and CDR2 (germline): LNHDA, SQIVND (reference sequence). V gave up 6 bases and J gave up 3 bases, with 14 bases separating them. In DNA form, the CDR3 reads TGTGCCAGTAGCTCGGCAGGGGAGTACTATGGCTACACCTTC. Its protein is CASSSAGEYYGYTF.

This sequence joins TRBV15 and TRBJ2-1, with 7 nucleotides matching TRBD2. V lost 4 bases and J lost 6; bases outside the gene matches: 9. The CDR3 is made up of 15 amino acids. Germline CDR1 reads LNHNV; CDR2 reads YYDKDF (reference sequence). CDR3 DNA: TGTGCCACCAGCAAGACGTTGGGGAGGGGCAATGAGCAGTTCTTC. As protein: CATSKTLGRGNEQFF.

The chain employs TRBV3-1 (or the pseudogene TRBV3-2) and TRBJ1-1; the match to TRBD1 covers 8 bases. Germline V gene lookup returns CDR1 LGHDT and CDR2 YNNKEL (reference sequence). V lost 4 bases to trimming and J lost 5 bases; unmatched junction nucleotides: 6. The CDR3 spans 14 residues. CDR3 in amino acids: CASSRVTGATEAFF. The CDR3 bases are TGTGCCAGCAGCCGAGTGACAGGGGCGACTGAAGCTTTCTTT.

The J gene is TRBJ1-1, the V gene TRBV27; weak D call: TRBD1 (6 bases). Trimming cost V 7 bases and J 8 bases, with 17 bases left between them. CDR3 length equals 13 residues. Germline CDR1 MNHEY, CDR2 SMNVEV (reference sequence). CDR3 residues: CASTPVGHREAFF. The CDR3 nucleotides are TGTGCCAGCACTCCCGTGGGACACCGAGAAGCTTTCTTT.

This chain connects TRBV9 to TRBJ2-2; 10 nucleotides align to TRBD2. The CDR3 has 16 residues. The germline V gene encodes CDR1 SGDLS and CDR2 YYNGEE. V was pared by 4 bases and J by 3 bases, with 6 bases of the junction left unmatched. As DNA, the CDR3 is TGTGCCAGCAGCTTAAGCGGGAGGGCCTACACCGGGGAGCTGTTTTTT. Protein: CASSLSGRAYTGELFF. Using reference TRBV9 and TRBJ2-2 for the parts outside the CDR3, the full variable domain is DSGVTQTPKHLITATGQRVTLRCSPRSGDLSVYWYQQSLDQGLQFLIQYYNGEERAKGNILERFSAQQFPDLHSELNLSSLELGDSALYFCASSLSGRAYTGELFFGEGSRLTVL.